The text below deals with one T cell receptor beta chain. Antigen unknown. Per germline, CDR1 SGHRS and CDR2 YFSETQ. The CDR3 has 17 residues. Trimming took 0 bases from V and 0 from J, leaving 15 bases between them. The data were produced by immunoSEQ multiplex PCR, yet TCRdb's version contains in-frame clones alone and is incomplete. The sample yields approximately 120,000 clones, just over 90% seen once. The data derive from a study of siplizumab effects on memory and regulatory T cells. Overall study findings and caveats: Researchers could map only a minor fraction of alloreactive clones to unstimulated subsets. A major contribution to the alloresponse seemed to be made by naive T cells, which seemed more diverse than memory cells. Proliferating Tregs in siplizumab cultures were never verified as suppressive. Significant reduction of alloreactive sequences traceable to unstimulated CD4+ memory cells was observed with siplizumab.

J is TRBJ1-1 and V is TRBV5-1; no clear D. This sequence originates from a human donor in good health. Sequenced material: non-Treg CD4+ T cells sorted from blood. Here the CDR3 DNA reads TGCGCCAGCAGCTTGGGAGCCCCAGGCGGGCTGAACACTGAAGCTTTCTTT. This codes for CASSLGAPGGLNTEAFF.